This paragraph reports one TCR beta chain. The antigen is unknown. The data stem from a study of CD8+CD57+ T cells in acquired aplastic anemia. Study-wide findings and caveats: Patients and controls shared 25 to 30 CD8+ CDR3 sequences.

The CDR3 is made up of 13 amino acids. Germline V gene data show CDR1 as SGHVS and CDR2 as FQNEAQ. Trimming shortened V by 5 bases and J by 5 bases, and 12 bases separated the two germline ends. Genomic DNA, serving as template, underwent TCR beta VDJ and CDR3 profiling. TCRdb used MiXCR to reprocess the reads, holding one entry per CDR3 protein. The data contain over 150,000 distinct CDR3 sequences, about two thirds of them singletons. Those patients picked for sequencing had displayed CD8+CD57+ cell expansion on flow cytometry. With no exception, the patients had severe acquired aplastic anemia. Patient blood was sampled before any therapy had been received.

The source of this sequence is a human donor with aplastic anemia. Sequenced material: sorted CD4+, CD8+, or CD8+CD57+ T cells (not recorded which) from PBMCs. This sequence joins TRBV7-8 and TRBJ2-5, with D perhaps assigned TRBD1 or TRBD2 (6 bases each). The CDR3 spells CASSLGGWETQYF. The CDR3 DNA is TGTGCCAGCAGCCTCGGGGGCTGGGAGACCCAGTACTTC.